This T cell receptor (beta chain) stems from a study of blood T cell repertoires in COVID-19. Study in general: Samples representing acute and convalescent COVID-19 were sourced from the United States, Italy and Spain. T cells, B-cell-depleted T cells, or PBMCs supplied cDNA or gDNA.

The CDR3 is 14 amino acids. Losses at the gene ends were 4 bases for V and 0 bases for J; bases not matched to a gene: 1. The V gene's germline CDR1 is MDHEN and CDR2 SYDVKM. The authors' processing: Amplifying reference gene primers gave estimates of nucleated cell counts. Profiling relied on immunoSEQ multiplex PCR, and the TCRdb table lists in-frame clones only, not all of them. The V and J calls and clone size were taken over from that table, and D and trimming were inferred from the DNA. The top ten clones hold roughly 10% of a sample with about 260,000 clones, over 70% of them seen once. This TCR came from a woman between 70 and 85 years old with COVID-19, enrolled during active disease. Sequencing was carried out using peripheral blood. The chain uses TRBV28 and TRBJ2-7, with 9 positions matching TRBD1. The CDR3 sequence: CASSSGQGSYEQYF. In DNA form, the CDR3 reads TGTGCCAGCAGTTCGGGACAGGGCTCCTACGAGCAGTACTTC.